Given below is one T cell receptor (beta chain) in context. Its cognate antigen is unknown. No DNA is shown, since the ends of the CDR3 on it are uncertain; the CDR3 is the one TCRdb lists. The data stem from a study of T-cell reconstitution after alpha-beta-depleted transplantation in children. Whole-study results and caveats: Once a year had passed after transplant, T-cell counts and diversity came mostly from newly produced T cells. Reports say that about two months after transplant, the alpha-beta T cells came out of several hundred graft clones that had expanded.

The length of the CDR3 is 20 amino acids, counting both ends. Germline assignment: CDR1 SGHRS and CDR2 YFSETQ. Library preparation (for TCRbeta) was performed with unique molecular identifiers. Via MiXCR, TCRdb re-called the PCR reads, giving one row per CDR3 protein. The sample lists about 400,000 distinct CDR3 sequences, around 15% occurring once. This chain uses TRBV5-1 with TRBJ2-7; the D segment call TRBD2 is taken from the table without a DNA check. The sequence came from a boy under three years old who had a stem cell transplant for Wiskott-Aldrich syndrome, so the T cells may come from the graft donor. The sequences come from PBMCs, mostly from graft donor cells, collected 360 days after TCRalphabeta/CD19-depleted stem cell transplant. The CDR3 sequence: CASSLASTRVAGGSSYELYF.